Shown below are 8 T cell receptor beta chains from a single sample sequenced in a study of patients and donors after allogeneic stem cell transplantation (TCRdb year 2020). Receptors were amplified or captured by RT-PCR. The run used a NextSeq 550. TCRdb reanalyzed the raw reads on its own, using fastp at Q25 for trimming and MiXCR for clone calling, and kept in-frame beta chains. Rows are combined by CDR3 protein, so each entry shows the most common genes and DNA. The sample profile shows some 880,000 distinct CDR3 sequences; roughly 17% of them were found once. The top ten hold roughly 6% of the sample. Sequencing input: blood, either unsorted or a sorted T cell fraction (not recorded which). The receptors were sampled from a human donor who was either an allogeneic HSCT recipient or a stem cell or donor lymphocyte infusion donor (not recorded which). It is not recorded whose cells these are; they may come from a transplant donor.

This clonotype was detected only a few times. The CDR3 loop is CATSDEGAPRYHMETQYF. In nucleotides, the CDR3 is TGTGCCACCAGTGATGAGGGGGCCCCAAGGTATCACATGGAGACCCAGTACTTC. The genes are TRBV24-1 and TRBJ2-5; 7 nucleotides match TRBD1. Germline V CDR1 and CDR2: KGHDR, SFDVKD. CDR3 length: 18 amino acids. V gave up 3 bases and J gave up 5 bases; unmatched junction bases: 17.

This clonotype appeared a few times. The chain recombines TRBV12-3 or TRBV12-4 with TRBJ2-1, with D maybe TRBD2 (5 bases). The CDR3 is 16 residues long. V was clipped by 1 base and J by 3 bases, with 13 bases between them. The chain's CDR3 is CASSLDRQRYYNEQFF. The CDR3, as DNA: TGTGCCAGCAGTTTAGATCGGCAGCGGTACTACAATGAGCAGTTCTTC.

The chain employs TRBV5-6 and TRBJ2-6; a possible D gene is TRBD2 (6 bases). V lost 0 bases and J 2 bases, leaving 9 bases between the germline ends. Germline V gene data show CDR1 as SGHDT and CDR2 as YYEEEE. The CDR3 consists of 16 residues. The CDR3 DNA reads as TGTGCCAGCAGCTTGGGTCGGACTACTGGGGCCAACGTCCTGACTTTC. Translation gives CASSLGRTTGANVLTF.

V and J are TRBV9 and TRBJ1-1, with D tentatively TRBD1 (5 bases). CDR1 is SGDLS and CDR2 is YYNGEE in the germline V gene. This CDR3 has 14 residues. V lost 4 bases, J lost 7 bases, and 17 bases lay in between. This chain's CDR3 is CASSPRAGRFEAFF. CDR3 DNA: TGTGCCAGCAGCCCCCGCGCAGGGAGGTTTGAAGCTTTCTTT.

This clonotype has only a few counts. The chain links TRBV20-1 to TRBJ2-5, with a weak D call TRBD1 (7 bases). Germline loops: CDR1 DFQATT, CDR2 SNEGSKA (reference sequence). V gave up 0 bases and J gave up 1 base, with 15 bases separating them. The CDR3 runs 16 residues. CDR3 region: CSARDEEGAVQETQYF. The CDR3 region has the DNA TGCAGTGCTAGAGATGAGGAGGGGGCAGTCCAAGAGACCCAGTACTTC.

The chain combines TRBV7-2 with TRBJ1-4; perhaps TRBD1 as D (5 bases). CDR3 length: 16 amino acids. Germline CDR1 is SGHTA and CDR2 is FQGNSA. Trimming pared 3 bases from V and 5 bases from J, leaving 16 bases between. CDR3 coding DNA: TGTGCCAGCAGCTTTACAGGTCGGGGGGGAAATGAAAAACTGTTTTTT. Protein sequence: CASSFTGRGGNEKLFF.

This clonotype has at least ten counts. V and J are TRBV5-1 and TRBJ2-7; D is ambiguous. CDR3 length: 12 amino acids. Germline-derived CDR1 and CDR2 are SGHRS and YFSETQ. Trimming removed 0 bases at V and 6 bases at J, with 7 bases between. The CDR3 DNA follows: TGCGCCAGCAGCTTGGACAGTCTCGAGCAGTACTTC. Its translation: CASSLDSLEQYF.

This clonotype showed up just a few times. The V call is TRBV5-1, the J call TRBJ1-5; no clear D. The CDR3 is made up of 15 amino acids. Trimming cost V 0 bases and J 6 bases, with 13 bases left between them. Germline assignment: CDR1 SGHRS and CDR2 YFSETQ. In nucleotides, the CDR3 is TGCGCCAGCAGCTTGGAAGGAGGGTATCCTCAGCCCCAGCATTTT. Protein: CASSLEGGYPQPQHF.